The sequence of this TCR beta chain was determined in a study of cytomegalovirus exposure and HLA in healthy donors. Primers for the PCR totalled 60 Vbeta and 13 Jbeta. This table comes from immunoSEQ multiplex PCR, and its TCRdb copy is limited to in-frame clones, with some not included. Its table lists 74,000 or so clones. CDR1 and CDR2 (germline): SEHNR, FQNEAQ (reference sequence). The CDR3 has 15 amino acids. V was pared by 3 bases and J by 4 bases, with 6 bases of the junction left unmatched. Overall study results and limits: Testing in vitro showed a few CMV-associated chains specific for CMV antigens. For most subjects, TCR beta sequences were reported to predict HLA-A and HLA-B alleles with accuracy.

Of note for this clone: Its target is not known.

V gene TRBV7-9 combines with J gene TRBJ1-2; 9 bases match TRBD1. What was sequenced was PBMCs. This TCR derives from a woman aged 55-70 years in good health and CMV-seronegative. This chain's CDR3 is CASSLRDRESYGYTF. CDR3 in DNA: TGTGCCAGCAGCTTGCGGGACAGGGAGTCCTATGGCTACACCTTC.